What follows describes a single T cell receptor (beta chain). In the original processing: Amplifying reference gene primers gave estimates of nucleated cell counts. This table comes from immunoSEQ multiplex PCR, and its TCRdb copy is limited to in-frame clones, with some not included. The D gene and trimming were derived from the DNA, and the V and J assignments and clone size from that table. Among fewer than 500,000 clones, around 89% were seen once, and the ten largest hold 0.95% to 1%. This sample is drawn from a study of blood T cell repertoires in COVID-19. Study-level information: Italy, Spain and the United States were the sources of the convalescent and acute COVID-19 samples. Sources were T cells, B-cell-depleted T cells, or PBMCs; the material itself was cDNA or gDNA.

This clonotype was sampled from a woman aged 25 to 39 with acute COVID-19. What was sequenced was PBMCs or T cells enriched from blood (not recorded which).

In DNA, the CDR3 is TGTGCCAGCAGTACAGGGGGCACTGAAGCTTTCTTT. Residues: CASSTGGTEAFF. The chain employs TRBV6-5 and TRBJ1-1; 8 nucleotides match TRBD1. V lost 5 bases, J lost 4 bases, and 0 bases stayed unmatched. The germline gives CDR1 MNHEY, CDR2 SVGAGI. This CDR3 has 12 residues.